This T cell receptor (beta chain) was obtained from a study of post-analysis software for immune sequencing data (dated by TCRdb to between 2015 and 2017). With regard to the full study: The recorded disease courses included relapsing-remitting, secondary progressive and progressive-relapsing multiple sclerosis, and some patients had no subtype annotation. The patient repertoires were set against 11 previously published healthy control repertoires from donors whose ages ranged from about 6 to 26 years. A subset of samples was prepared in parallel using single-end sample barcoding, then pooled and co-amplified after Illumina adapter ligation.

TCR beta repertoires were profiled from peripheral blood of under 15 young patients with multiple sclerosis to demonstrate the VDJtools post-analysis software. The multiple sclerosis patients were children and adolescents ranging in age from 6 to 15 years. Receptor amplification or capture employed PCR. TCRdb lists the instrument as Illumina HiSeq 2500. To reduce PCR and sequencing biases, unique molecular identifiers were built into the TCR beta cDNA libraries. Some 500,000 cDNA molecules were obtained for every 1 to 10 million input T cells, so each molecule roughly corresponded to one T cell. The same protocol used for the earlier healthy control dataset was applied to prepare and sequence the patient libraries. Samples belonging to the same batch were prepared together, multiplexed and sequenced on a shared HiSeq lane. Per the original workflow: MIGEC was used to process the raw barcoded reads, and molecular identifier groups with only a single read were discarded before consensus assembly and CDR3 extraction. Clonotype tables were post-analysed with VDJtools, normalizing diversity by down-sampling all datasets to the smallest sample size. In repertoire overlap clustering, CDR3 amino acid sequences, but not nucleotide sequences, were matched to correct batch-related cross-sample contamination. TCRdb reprocessed the public reads (quality trimming at Q25 with fastp, clone calling with MiXCR) and kept in-frame beta chains. Duplicate CDR3 protein sequences are folded into a single record with the most common DNA and genes. In this record, the V and J calls reflect TCRdb's handling and not the investigators' own analysis. This sample has about 680,000 distinct CDR3 sequences in its table, and approximately 59% of those were observed once. The ten top clones hold about 11% of the sample.

According to the germline V gene (reference sequence), CDR1 reads SEHNR and CDR2 reads FQNEAQ. V loses 3 bases, J loses 5 bases, and the germline ends lie 22 bases apart. Including cysteine and phenylalanine, the CDR3 has 17 amino acids. Left in the record is the CDR3 DNA by itself, 51 bases read in frame from the first base. This clonotype was observed a few times. This receptor's antigen is unknown. Per-base quality was not reported, and no clone a single base away is much larger than it. What the work shows at the level of the full study, not this receptor alone: Compared with controls, multiple sclerosis patients had significantly lower normalized Chao1 diversity, a finding suggesting substantial peripheral T-cell clonal expansion. Direct clustering with F measure showed strong co-clustering of samples prepared in the same batch, prompting a batch-effect correction. Patients showed significantly higher frequencies than controls for about 5 TRBV segments, among them TRBV5-6, TRBV5-1 and TRBV20-1. The multiple sclerosis patient group was slightly younger than the control group.

This TCR derives from a girl aged 2-10 years with multiple sclerosis. Recombination linked TRBV7-9 to TRBJ1-1; the D region possibly corresponds to TRBD1 (5 bases align). What was sequenced was blood. The CDR3 reads CASSLLPGQGSVTEAFF. The DNA sequence follows: TGTGCCAGCAGCTTGCTCCCAGGGCAGGGCTCGGTTACTGAAGCTTTCTTT.